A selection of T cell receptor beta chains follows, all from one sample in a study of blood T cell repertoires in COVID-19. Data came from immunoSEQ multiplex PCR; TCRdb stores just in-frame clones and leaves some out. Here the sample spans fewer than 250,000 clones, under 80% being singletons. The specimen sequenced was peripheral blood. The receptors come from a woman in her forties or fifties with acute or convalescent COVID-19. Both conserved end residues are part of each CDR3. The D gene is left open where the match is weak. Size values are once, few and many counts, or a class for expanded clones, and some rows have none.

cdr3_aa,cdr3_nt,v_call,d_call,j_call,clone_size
CASSMPGQKLDGNQPQHF,TGTGCCAGTAGTATGCCGGGACAAAAGTTGGATGGCAATCAGCCCCAGCATTTT,TRBV19,-,TRBJ1-5,-
CASSFSGLVFNEQFF,TGTGCCAGCTCTTTCTCTGGTCTAGTATTCAATGAGCAGTTCTTC,TRBV19,-,TRBJ2-1,-
CASSHRGSGGREQYF,TGTGCCAGCAGCCATCGCGGTAGCGGGGGGAGGGAGCAGTACTTC,TRBV3-1/TRBV3-2,TRBD2,TRBJ2-7,-
CASSQESGRGPLWDEQYF,TGTGCCAGCAGCCAAGAATCCGGGAGGGGCCCCCTTTGGGACGAGCAGTACTTC,TRBV21-1,-,TRBJ2-7,-
CATRMGATSTDTQYF,TGTGCCACCCGGATGGGGGCGACTAGCACAGATACGCAGTATTTT,TRBV6-5,-,TRBJ2-3,-
CASSLGGGLTTYEQYF,TGTGCCAGCAGCCTCGGAGGGGGACTAACAACCTACGAGCAGTACTTC,TRBV28,-,TRBJ2-7,few
CASGSSLVASNQPQHF,TGTGCTAGTGGCTCGTCTCTAGTGGCCAGCAATCAGCCCCAGCATTTT,TRBV12-5,-,TRBJ1-5,-
CASSLESYTGELFF,TGCGCCAGCAGCTTAGAGAGCTACACCGGGGAGCTGTTTTTT,TRBV5-1,-,TRBJ2-2,-
CASSGTGLPGATEAFF,TGTGCCAGCAGCGGGACAGGATTACCGGGGGCCACTGAAGCTTTCTTT,TRBV11-2,TRBD1,TRBJ1-1,-
CASSPLGQGTNEQFF,TGTGCCAGCAGCCCCCTCGGACAGGGTACCAATGAGCAGTTCTTC,TRBV14,TRBD1,TRBJ2-1,-
CASSSGRDRGSGNTIYF,TGTGCCAGCAGCTCTGGGCGGGACAGAGGATCTGGAAACACCATATATTTT,TRBV5-4,TRBD1,TRBJ1-3,-
CASSLSSVNTEAFF,TGTGCCAGCAGCTTATCATCAGTGAACACTGAAGCTTTCTTT,TRBV11-3,-,TRBJ1-1,-
CASSRSGVGYTF,TGTGCCAGCAGCAGGAGTGGTGTCGGCTACACCTTC,TRBV11-2,-,TRBJ1-2,-
CASSLVGGIKWNEQFF,TGTGCCAGCAGCTTGGTCGGGGGGATAAAATGGAATGAGCAGTTCTTC,TRBV5-4,TRBD2,TRBJ2-1,-